Presented here are 29 T cell receptor beta chains from one specimen sequenced in a study of post-analysis software for immune sequencing data. These receptors have no identified antigens. Study results and caveats: Relative to controls, patients had five TRBV segments at higher frequency, with TRBV5-6, TRBV5-1 and TRBV20-1 among these.

Unique molecular identifiers were carried by the TCR beta cDNA libraries. TCRdb analysed the PCR reads with MiXCR anew, one entry per CDR3 protein. Of roughly 800,000 distinct CDR3 sequences listed, roughly 29% are singletons. The sequenced sample was blood. These receptors all come from a girl aged 5-17 years with multiple sclerosis.

V and J are TRBV3-1 and TRBJ2-2, with D hard to call. V dropped 3 bases and J dropped 6 bases, with 2 bases sitting between them. The length of the CDR3 is 11 residues. Germline CDR1 LGHDT, CDR2 YNNKEL (reference sequence). The CDR3 region is CASSHPGELFF. The CDR3 DNA follows: TGTGCCAGCAGCCACCCCGGGGAGCTGTTTTTT.

This clonotype was seen a few times. The chain combines TRBV7-9 with TRBJ2-7, with 10 bases identical to TRBD1. The V gene end was trimmed by 0 bases and the J gene end by 4 bases; junction bases not matched to a gene: 6. Per the germline V gene, CDR1 is SEHNR and CDR2 is FQNEAQ (reference sequence). This CDR3 is built from 16 residues. The CDR3 bases are TGTGCCAGCAGCTTAGCTAGGGGACAGGGGAGATACGAGCAGTACTTC. Its translation is CASSLARGQGRYEQYF.

As DNA, the CDR3 is TGCAGCGTTGCTTCAGCCGGGGAGCTGTTTTTT. Translation: CSVASAGELFF. The rearrangement uses TRBV29-1 and TRBJ2-2; D uncertain. V was shortened by 4 bases and J by 6 bases, with 6 bases between the two germline ends. CDR1 and CDR2 from the germline V gene are SQVTM and ANQGSEA. This CDR3 spans 11 amino acids.

V is TRBV4-1 and J is TRBJ1-5; 8 nucleotides agree with TRBD1. The V gene's germline CDR1 is MGHRA and CDR2 YSYEKL. This CDR3 spans 11 amino acids. The junction had 4 bases not matched to a gene; V was cut back by 8 bases and J by 10 bases. CDR3 amino acids: CASGTGHPQHF. CDR3 DNA sequence: TGCGCCAGCGGGACAGGACATCCCCAGCATTTT.

This clonotype was seen many times. The chain carries TRBV7-9 and TRBJ2-1; D unclear. Germline CDR1 reads SEHNR; CDR2 reads FQNEAQ (reference sequence). Trimming left V 5 bases short and J 6 bases short, with 11 bases between. The CDR3 has 13 amino acids. CDR3 DNA: TGTGCCAGCAGCCCGTCCCCCGGCAATGAGCAGTTCTTC. This gives the protein CASSPSPGNEQFF.

This chain connects TRBV28 to TRBJ2-1; 8 nucleotides align to TRBD2. CDR1 and CDR2 (germline): MDHEN, SYDVKM. V lost 6 bases and J lost 6; bases outside the gene matches: 4. This CDR3 spans 13 amino acids. CDR3 in DNA: TGTGCCAGCAGAACCAGCGGGAGCAATGAGCAGTTCTTC. Translating gives CASRTSGSNEQFF.

This chain uses TRBV10-3 with TRBJ2-7, with 12 nucleotides matching TRBD2. The CDR3 has 16 amino acids. The V gene's germline CDR1 is ENHRY and CDR2 SYGVKD. V was pared by 6 bases and J by 4 bases, with 10 bases of the junction left unmatched. This CDR3 reads CAISPGLAGRRYEQYF. CDR3 in DNA: TGTGCCATCAGCCCGGGACTAGCGGGTCGGAGGTACGAGCAGTACTTC.

This clonotype appeared many times. The chain employs TRBV7-2 and TRBJ2-5; D is possibly TRBD1 (5 bases). This CDR3 has 15 amino acids. The V and J ends lost 4 bases and 4 bases respectively, with 16 bases between them. Per the germline V gene, CDR1 is SGHTA and CDR2 is FQGNSA. CDR3 loop: CASSSYRMGRETQYF. The CDR3 DNA sequence: TGTGCCAGCAGCTCGTACAGAATGGGGCGAGAGACCCAGTACTTC. Using reference TRBV7-2 and TRBJ2-5 for the parts outside the CDR3, the full variable domain is GAGVSQSPSNKVTEKGKDVELRCDPISGHTALYWYRQSLGQGLEFLIYFQGNSAPDKSGLPSDRFSAERTGGSVSTLTIQRTQQEDSAVYLCASSSYRMGRETQYFGPGTRLLVL.

J is TRBJ2-5 and V is TRBV3-1; D ambiguous. The CDR3 contains 12 residues. Germline lookup yields CDR1 LGHDT and CDR2 YNNKEL (reference sequence). V was cut by 3 bases and J by 4 bases, with 6 bases left in between. CDR3 sequence (DNA): TGTGCCAGCAGCCATTTTGGAGAGACCCAGTACTTC. Amino acids: CASSHFGETQYF.

The chain employs TRBV20-1 and TRBJ2-7, with 9 bases aligning to TRBD1. The CDR3 length is 13 residues. Germline values: CDR1 DFQATT, CDR2 SNEGSKA (reference sequence). Trimming at V came to 3 bases and at J to 6 bases, leaving 6 bases not matched to a gene. As DNA, the CDR3 is TGCAGTGCTAGTGGGACAGGGTGGCGCGAGCAGTACTTC. It yields the protein CSASGTGWREQYF.

J is TRBJ1-3 and V is TRBV28; no reliable D call. Germline V CDR1 and CDR2: MDHEN, SYDVKM. The V end was cut by 6 bases, the J end by 2 bases, with 5 bases between. The CDR3 spans 12 residues. CDR3 protein: CASRQTGNTIYF. CDR3 nucleotide sequence: TGTGCCAGCAGACAGACTGGAAACACCATATATTTT.

This clonotype was observed a few times. The V and J genes are TRBV20-1 and TRBJ2-1; 10 bases agree with TRBD1. The junction had 8 bases not matched to a gene; V was cut back by 6 bases and J by 6 bases. The germline V gene has CDR1 DFQATT and CDR2 SNEGSKA (reference sequence). The CDR3 totals 14 residues. CDR3 sequence (DNA): TGCAGTGCCGAGGCCGGGACAGGGGTCAATGAGCAGTTCTTC. The encoded protein is CSAEAGTGVNEQFF.

This clonotype was picked up many times. V usage is TRBV29-1 and J usage is TRBJ2-3; 9 bases match TRBD2. The CDR3 has 14 amino acids. Germline CDR1 and CDR2: SQVTM and ANQGSEA. V lost 7 bases to trimming and J lost 0 bases; unmatched junction nucleotides: 5. CDR3 DNA: TGCAGCGCCCATGCGGGGGGGAGCACAGATACGCAGTATTTT. Translating it yields CSAHAGGSTDTQYF.

This clonotype was found a few times. The chain couples TRBV24-1 to TRBJ2-1; TRBD2 might be the D (5 bases). Per germline, CDR1 KGHDR and CDR2 SFDVKD. This CDR3 is 16 amino acids long. With 3 bases removed from V and 11 bases from J, the gap between germline ends came to 22 bases. The chain's CDR3 is CATSDASVGLEDKQFF. CDR3 DNA sequence: TGTGCCACCAGTGATGCCAGTGTGGGATTGGAGGATAAGCAGTTCTTC.

The gene calls are TRBV5-1 and TRBJ2-1; 10 bases fit TRBD2. Trimming at V came to 2 bases and at J to 6 bases, leaving 5 bases not matched to a gene. Germline V lookup: CDR1 SGHRS, CDR2 YFSETQ. CDR3 length: 15 residues. The chain's CDR3 is CASSFSSGSRNEQFF. The CDR3, as DNA: TGCGCCAGCAGCTTCTCTAGCGGGAGTCGCAATGAGCAGTTCTTC.

This clonotype was observed a handful of times. The V gene is TRBV9, the J gene TRBJ2-1; TRBD2 matches at 7 bases. The V segment lost 3 bases and the J segment 0 bases; nucleotides outside the gene matches: 12. CDR1 and CDR2 from the germline V gene are SGDLS and YYNGEE. The CDR3 covers 18 residues. CDR3 protein: CASSGPVAGPSSYNEQFF. The CDR3 bases are TGTGCCAGCAGCGGCCCCGTAGCGGGCCCTAGCTCCTACAATGAGCAGTTCTTC.

V usage is TRBV24-1 and J usage is TRBJ2-3; D possibly matches TRBD1 or TRBD2 (5 bases each). CDR1 is KGHDR, CDR2 SFDVKD, per germline. The CDR3 is 17 residues long. Between the trimmed V and J ends, which lost 0 bases and 0 bases, there was a span of 12 bases. CDR3 sequence (DNA): TGTGCCACCAGTGATTTGGCCGGGACGGAGAGCACAGATACGCAGTATTTT. Translated, it gives CATSDLAGTESTDTQYF.

Many counts were recorded for this clonotype. The genes are TRBV9 and TRBJ2-7; TRBD1 agrees at 10 bases. Trimming took 0 bases from V and 4 from J; bases not matched to a gene: 4. Germline assignment: CDR1 SGDLS and CDR2 YYNGEE. The CDR3 is made up of 15 amino acids. The CDR3 region is CASSVAGTGEYEQYF. As DNA, the CDR3 is TGTGCCAGCAGCGTAGCAGGGACAGGGGAGTACGAGCAGTACTTC. The full variable domain, with the rest looked up from reference TRBV9 and TRBJ2-7, is DSGVTQTPKHLITATGQRVTLRCSPRSGDLSVYWYQQSLDQGLQFLIQYYNGEERAKGNILERFSAQQFPDLHSELNLSSLELGDSALYFCASSVAGTGEYEQYFGPGTRLTVT.

The chain carries TRBV5-4 and TRBJ2-3, with D perhaps matching TRBD1 (5 bases). CDR1 is SGHNT, CDR2 YYREEE, per germline (reference sequence). V was cut by 2 bases and J by 3 bases, with 7 bases left in between. This CDR3 comprises 13 residues. The CDR3 DNA reads TGTGCCAGCAGCTTCCGACAGACAGATACGCAGTATTTT. Its translation: CASSFRQTDTQYF.

V usage is TRBV6-6 and J usage is TRBJ2-1; 9 nucleotides line up with TRBD2. This CDR3 spans 16 amino acids. CDR1 MNHNY and CDR2 SVGAGI come from the germline V gene (reference sequence). V gave up 0 bases and J gave up 4 bases; unmatched junction bases: 4. The CDR3 loop is CASSYSGLARYNEQFF. In DNA form, the CDR3 reads TGTGCCAGCAGTTACTCAGGACTAGCGCGATACAATGAGCAGTTCTTC.

This rearrangement joins TRBV20-1 to TRBJ2-1, with 13 bases that match TRBD2. This CDR3 contains 16 residues. V was clipped by 2 bases and J by 12 bases; unmatched bases: 13. Per germline, CDR1 DFQATT and CDR2 SNEGSKA (reference sequence). The CDR3 here is CSARKRRTSGGPSQFF. The CDR3 DNA reads TGCAGTGCTAGAAAACGTAGGACTAGCGGGGGTCCCTCGCAGTTCTTC.

There are a few counts of this clonotype. The chain recombines TRBV5-1 with TRBJ2-1; D is unresolved. The length of the CDR3 is 16 residues. Trimming removed 7 bases from V and 0 bases from J, with 17 bases in between. Per germline, CDR1 SGHRS and CDR2 YFSETQ. CDR3 bases: TGCGCCAGCCGATCATGGACCTCATCCTCCTACAATGAGCAGTTCTTC. Translation gives CASRSWTSSSYNEQFF.

This chain connects TRBV5-1 to TRBJ2-4; D remains ambiguous. Germline lookup yields CDR1 SGHRS and CDR2 YFSETQ. There are 17 residues in the CDR3. Trimming stripped 0 bases from V and 0 bases from J, with 13 bases between. The CDR3, as DNA: TGCGCCAGCAGCTTGGAAGAGGAAAAGGTAGCCAAAAACATTCAGTACTTC. It is translated as CASSLEEEKVAKNIQYF.

The V call is TRBV27, the J call TRBJ2-7, with 8 bases fitting TRBD1. Unmatched junction bases numbered 15, after V lost 4 bases and J lost 4 bases. The germline V gene encodes CDR1 MNHEY and CDR2 SMNVEV (reference sequence). There are 17 residues in the CDR3. The CDR3 DNA is TGTGCCAGCAGTTACGGACAGGGTCCGGCTTTTTTGTACGAGCAGTACTTC. As protein: CASSYGQGPAFLYEQYF.

The chain combines TRBV7-2 with TRBJ1-2, with 7 bases aligning to TRBD1. V lost 4 bases to trimming and J lost 3 bases; unmatched junction nucleotides: 2. The CDR3 contains 13 residues. Germline CDR1 SGHTA, CDR2 FQGNSA. CDR3 nucleotides: TGTGCCAGCAGCTCTGACAGGGACTATGGCTACACCTTC. Protein: CASSSDRDYGYTF.

In this sample, this clonotype turned up a few times. The rearrangement uses TRBV4-3 and TRBJ2-1; 10 nucleotides line up with TRBD2. The CDR3 loop spans 14 amino acids. V lost 2 bases and J lost 6; bases outside the gene matches: 1. Germline CDR1 LGHNA, CDR2 YSLEER. CDR3 sequence (DNA): TGCGCCAGCAGCCAACTAGCGGGAGTCAATGAGCAGTTCTTC. Its protein is CASSQLAGVNEQFF.

This clonotype appeared a few times. The chain links TRBV20-1 to TRBJ2-1; D remains ambiguous. CDR3 length: 10 amino acids. In germline, CDR1 is DFQATT, CDR2 SNEGSKA (reference sequence). Deletions cut 5 bases from V and 5 bases from J, with 4 bases between. CDR3 amino acids: CSAADNEQFF. CDR3 sequence (DNA): TGCAGTGCTGCCGACAATGAGCAGTTCTTC.

CDR3 sequence reads: CSATDRTPQHF. The CDR3 nucleotides read TGCAGTGCTACAGACAGGACGCCCCAGCATTTT. The gene calls are TRBV20-1 and TRBJ1-5; possibly TRBD1 for D (6 bases). V lost 4 bases and J lost 9, with 10 bases in between. Germline CDR1 and CDR2: DFQATT and SNEGSKA (reference sequence). This CDR3 region has 11 residues.

The chain combines TRBV9 with TRBJ1-2; D is unclear. Germline CDR1 and CDR2: SGDLS and YYNGEE. V lost 5 bases and J lost 8, with 22 bases in between. The length of the CDR3 is 15 residues. The CDR3 reads CASRDGRWVDGGYTF. DNA of the CDR3: TGTGCCAGCAGGGACGGACGCTGGGTGGATGGGGGCTACACCTTC.